This TCR beta chain was sequenced during a study of T cell responses to AZD1222 COVID-19 vaccine. CDR3 length equals 15 residues. Trimming pared 3 bases from V and 1 base from J, leaving 13 bases between. Germline assignment: CDR1 SGHRS and CDR2 YFSETQ. The method was immunoSEQ multiplex PCR; TCRdb's version includes in-frame clones alone and lacks a portion of them. The table has about 100,000 clones, about 90% seen once. This clone is a singleton in its sample. The chain combines TRBV5-1 with TRBJ1-1; possible D gene TRBD1, 6 bases. The source is an adult in good health. The sequencing used peripheral blood, collected on day 0 of MenACWY control vaccination. The CDR3 DNA sequence: TGCGCCAGCAGCTCACAGGGAAACAAGAACACTGAAGCTTTCTTT. Protein: CASSSQGNKNTEAFF.